The following is a T cell receptor beta chain sequence with its context. Its antigen is as yet unknown. Cryopreserved PBMCs were CD4-enriched, then split into naive and memory cells. CDR3 length equals 13 residues. V was cut by 5 bases and J by 0 bases, with 7 bases left in between. Germline V lookup: CDR1 SGHAT, CDR2 FQNNGV. These data originate in a study of CD4 T cells in relation to SARS-CoV-2 and coronaviruses. Generated by immunoSEQ multiplex PCR, the TCRdb table keeps only in-frame clones and is missing some. Of 43,000 or so clones listed, roughly 80% are singletons. The rearrangement joins TRBV11-2 to TRBJ1-1; no clear D. Material: naive CD4+ T cells from PBMCs, cultured in vitro. Specified subset: naive CD4+ T cells isolated by negative enrichment. This TCR came from an adult with COVID-19. The CDR3: CASSVDVNTEAFF. The DNA of the CDR3 is TGTGCCAGCAGCGTCGACGTGAACACTGAAGCTTTCTTT.